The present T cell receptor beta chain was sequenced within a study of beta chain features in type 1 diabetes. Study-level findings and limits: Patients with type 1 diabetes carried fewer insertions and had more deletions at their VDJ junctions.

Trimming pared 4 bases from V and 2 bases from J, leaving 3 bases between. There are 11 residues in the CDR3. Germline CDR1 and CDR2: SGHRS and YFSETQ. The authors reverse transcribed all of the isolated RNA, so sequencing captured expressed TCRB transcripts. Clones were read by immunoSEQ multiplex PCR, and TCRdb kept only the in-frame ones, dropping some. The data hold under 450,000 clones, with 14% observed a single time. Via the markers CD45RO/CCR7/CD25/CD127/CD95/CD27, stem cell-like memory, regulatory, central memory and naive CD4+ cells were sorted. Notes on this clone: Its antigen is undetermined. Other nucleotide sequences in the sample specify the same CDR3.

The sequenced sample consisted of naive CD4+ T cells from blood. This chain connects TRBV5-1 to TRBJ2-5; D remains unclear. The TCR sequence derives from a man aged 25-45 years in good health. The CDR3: CASSQQETQYF. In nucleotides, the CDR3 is TGCGCCAGCAGCCAACAAGAGACCCAGTACTTC.